This entry lists 5 T cell receptor beta chains sequenced from one sample in a study of Graves' ophthalmopathy and Graves' hyperthyroidism. Transcripts of RNA were the source for amplifying TCR beta CDR3 regions. After a first-round RT-PCR with HTBI primers, a second-round multiplex PCR was run. TCRdb used MiXCR to reprocess the multiplex PCR reads, holding one entry per CDR3 protein. The sample holds 580,000 or so distinct CDR3 sequences, 35% to 40% seen once. The sequencing sample was made of peripheral blood or thyroid tissue (not recorded which). The receptors stem from an adult man with Graves' hyperthyroidism.

The CDR3 spells CSAVTGTEAFF. The CDR3 region has the DNA TGCAGCGCTGTGACAGGGACTGAAGCTTTCTTT. V is TRBV29-1 and J is TRBJ1-1, with TRBD1 matching over 7 bases. V lost 7 bases to trimming and J lost 5 bases; unmatched junction nucleotides: 4. The CDR3 contains 11 residues. Germline CDR1 is SQVTM and CDR2 is ANQGSEA.

This clonotype has at least ten counts. The chain employs TRBV6-6 and TRBJ2-5; D is unclear. V gave up 2 bases and J gave up 2 bases, with 9 bases separating them. CDR1 is MNHNY and CDR2 is SVGAGI in the germline V gene (reference sequence). The CDR3 runs to 14 residues. The CDR3 bases are TGTGCCAGCAGTTACGCCAAACCACAAGAGACCCAGTACTTC. Amino acids: CASSYAKPQETQYF.

V gene TRBV6-4 combines with J gene TRBJ2-5; 10 bases map to TRBD2. Per the germline V gene, CDR1 is MRHNA and CDR2 is SNTAGT. Trimming at V came to 4 bases and at J to 4 bases, leaving 3 bases not matched to a gene. The CDR3 is 14 amino acids. CDR3 residues: CASSGRLAGETQYF. The CDR3 DNA is TGTGCCAGCAGTGGGAGACTAGCGGGAGAGACCCAGTACTTC.

V is TRBV20-1 and J is TRBJ2-5; TRBD1 aligns across 7 bases. Trimming at V came to 0 bases and at J to 2 bases, leaving 6 bases not matched to a gene. This CDR3 spans 15 amino acids. Germline CDR1 DFQATT, CDR2 SNEGSKA (reference sequence). This CDR3 is CSARDEGQPQETQYF. The CDR3 DNA is TGCAGTGCTAGAGATGAGGGACAGCCACAAGAGACCCAGTACTTC.

This chain links TRBV25-1 with TRBJ2-5, with D perhaps matching TRBD1 or TRBD2 (6 bases each). Germline CDR1 and CDR2: MGHDK and SYGVNS. Trimming pared 4 bases from V and 7 bases from J, leaving 16 bases between. The CDR3 contains 14 residues. The CDR3 nucleotides are TGTGCCAGCAGTGTACCGGGGGCCCGAGGGACCCAGTACTTC. Amino acids: CASSVPGARGTQYF.